This entry lists 20 T cell receptor beta chains sequenced from one sample in a study of PD-1 blockade in classical Hodgkin lymphoma. Method: immunoSEQ multiplex PCR; TCRdb's copy keeps in-frame clones and lacks some. The sample carries about 41,000 clones, 55% to 70% recorded once. Time point: cycle 4 day 1 (C4D1), after five to seven weeks of nivolumab. Following autologous stem cell transplantation, relapse occurred in every patient, and exposure to brentuximab vedotin varied. The sequences come from peripheral blood mononuclear cells (PBMCs), collected before the fourth cycle of nivolumab. These receptor sequences come from a human donor with classical Hodgkin lymphoma.

The rearrangement joins TRBV11-1 to TRBJ2-4; maybe TRBD2 (6 bases). The CDR3 has 14 amino acids. In germline, CDR1 is SGHAT, CDR2 FQDESV (reference sequence). Deletions cut 6 bases from V and 5 bases from J, with 14 bases between. The CDR3 DNA follows: TGTGCCAGCAGTCCTAGACTAGACCAAAACATTCAGTACTTC. This translates into CASSPRLDQNIQYF.

This chain joins TRBV18 and TRBJ2-1; D may match TRBD1 or TRBD2 (5 bases each). The ends were cut back, 3 bases at V and 6 bases at J, with 15 bases in the middle. The germline CDR1 and CDR2 sequences are KGHSH and LQKENI. This CDR3 spans 15 amino acids. CDR3 region: CASSPTDSGGNEQFF. CDR3 bases: TGTGCCAGCTCACCCACAGACTCTGGGGGCAATGAGCAGTTCTTC.

The rearrangement links TRBV13 to TRBJ2-3; a weak D match, TRBD1 (6 bases). Trimming stripped 4 bases from V and 11 bases from J, with 13 bases between. The CDR3 contains 12 residues. The germline V gene has CDR1 PRHDT and CDR2 FYEKMQ (reference sequence). The CDR3 sequence is CASSSDRNQQYF. In DNA form, the CDR3 reads TGTGCCAGCAGCTCTGACAGGAACCAGCAGTATTTT.

The rearrangement links TRBV11-1 to TRBJ1-1; D not certain. CDR3 length: 13 residues. Germline CDR1 is SGHAT and CDR2 is FQDESV (reference sequence). V dropped 6 bases and J dropped 2 bases, with 10 bases sitting between them. The CDR3 DNA is TGTGCCAGCAGTAGAGGCCTCAACACTGAAGCTTTCTTT. Protein product: CASSRGLNTEAFF.

The chain couples TRBV12-5 to TRBJ1-1; D gene uncertain. Trimming cost V 0 bases and J 4 bases, with 6 bases left between them. Germline assignment: CDR1 LGHNT and CDR2 FRNRAP. The CDR3 consists of 13 residues. CDR3 sequence: CASGLVGVTEAFF. DNA for the CDR3: TGTGCTAGTGGTTTGGTCGGGGTCACTGAAGCTTTCTTT.

J is TRBJ2-3 and V is TRBV19; D uncertain. The germline CDR1 and CDR2 sequences are LNHDA and SQIVND (reference sequence). The ends were cut back, 0 bases at V and 6 bases at J, with 7 bases in the middle. The CDR3 sequence is 13 residues long. The DNA for the CDR3 is TGTGCCAGTAGTATAGAATACCGGGATACGCAGTATTTT. It translates to CASSIEYRDTQYF.

V usage is TRBV6-1 and J usage is TRBJ2-1; D is possibly TRBD1 (6 bases). The CDR3 has 14 residues. Per the germline V gene, CDR1 is MNHNS and CDR2 is SASEGT. V was clipped by 6 bases and J by 9 bases, with 18 bases between them. CDR3 nucleotides: TGTGCCAGCAGCCGAATGGGGACAATCGGTGAGCAGTTCTTC. Residues: CASSRMGTIGEQFF.

This clone was counted once. The CDR3 reads CASSQTRGYEQYF. As DNA, the CDR3 is TGTGCCAGCAGCCAGACTAGAGGCTACGAGCAGTACTTC. V and J are TRBV11-2 and TRBJ2-7; D possibly corresponds to TRBD2 (6 bases). This CDR3 is built from 13 residues. In germline, CDR1 is SGHAT, CDR2 FQNNGV. V lost 5 bases and J 3 bases, leaving 11 bases between the germline ends.

The chain recombines TRBV19 with TRBJ2-7, with 10 bases that match TRBD2. The germline CDR1 and CDR2 sequences are LNHDA and SQIVND (reference sequence). J lost 2 bases, V lost 5 bases, and 6 bases had no gene match. CDR3 length: 15 residues. The CDR3 protein is CASSSRTSGAYEQYF. Here the CDR3 DNA reads TGTGCCAGTAGTTCAAGGACTAGCGGTGCCTACGAGCAGTACTTC.

This chain links TRBV19 with TRBJ1-1; 8 bases map to TRBD1. Germline V gives CDR1 LNHDA, CDR2 SQIVND (reference sequence). There are 10 residues in the CDR3. V lost 9 bases and J lost 7; bases outside the gene matches: 1. The CDR3 bases are TGTGCCAGCGGACAGGGTGAAGCTTTCTTT. It codes for CASGQGEAFF. The full variable domain, completed using reference TRBV19 and TRBJ1-1, is DGGITQSPKYLFRKEGQNVTLSCEQNLNHDAMYWYRQDPGQGLRLIYYSQIVNDFQKGDIAEGYSVSREKKESFPLTVTSAQKNPTAFYLCASGQGEAFFGQGTRLTVV.

This clone was found a few times. The chain couples TRBV11-2 to TRBJ2-3, with D possibly TRBD2 on 6 matching bases. The germline V and J ends were trimmed by 1 base and 5 bases, with 7 bases remaining between them. The CDR3 contains 13 residues. Germline CDR1 SGHAT, CDR2 FQNNGV. CDR3 sequence: CASSLGGVDTQYF. CDR3 nucleotide sequence: TGTGCCAGCAGCTTAGGGGGGGTAGATACGCAGTATTTT.

This clone showed up just a few times. The gene calls are TRBV28 and TRBJ1-5, with D possibly TRBD1 on 5 matching bases. Germline V CDR1 and CDR2: MDHEN, SYDVKM. V gave up 1 base and J gave up 3 bases, with 10 bases separating them. The CDR3 covers 15 residues. This chain's CDR3 is CASSLSGGANQPQHF. The CDR3, as DNA: TGTGCCAGCAGTTTATCAGGAGGGGCCAATCAGCCCCAGCATTTT. Drawing the rest from reference TRBV28 and TRBJ1-5, the complete variable domain is DVKVTQSSRYLVKRTGEKVFLECVQDMDHENMFWYRQDPGLGLRLIYFSYDVKMKEKGDIPEGYSVSREKKERFSLILESASTNQTSMYLCASSLSGGANQPQHFGDGTRLSIL.

This clone is medium-sized (0.01 to 0.1%) within its sample. V and J are TRBV2 and TRBJ1-4; 7 positions agree with TRBD1. The J segment lost 5 bases and the V segment lost 1 base, leaving 4 bases of the junction unmatched. Germline assignment: CDR1 SNHLY and CDR2 FYNNEI. The CDR3 runs 15 residues. The CDR3 here is CASSEDDRVNEKLFF. The CDR3 DNA is TGTGCCAGCAGTGAAGACGACAGGGTGAATGAAAAACTGTTTTTT.

The chain carries TRBV5-4 and TRBJ1-1, with D possibly matching TRBD1 (5 bases). The germline V gene encodes CDR1 SGHNT and CDR2 YYREEE (reference sequence). The CDR3 has 14 residues. Between the trimmed V and J ends, which lost 4 bases and 1 base, there was a span of 11 bases. CDR3 sequence reads: CASSELDTNTEAFF. CDR3 nucleotide sequence: TGTGCCAGCAGCGAATTGGACACGAACACTGAAGCTTTCTTT. Looking up the rest from reference TRBV5-4 and TRBJ1-1 gives the full variable domain: ETGVTQSPTHLIKTRGQQVTLRCSSQSGHNTVSWYQQALGQGPQFIFQYYREEENGRGNFPPRFSGLQFPNYSSELNVNALELDDSALYLCASSELDTNTEAFFGQGTRLTVV.

The genes are TRBV7-3 and TRBJ2-7; the match to TRBD1 covers 10 bases. Trimming removed 5 bases from V and 5 bases from J; junction bases left unmatched: 6. The germline gives CDR1 SGHTA, CDR2 FQGTGA. The CDR3 extends over 14 amino acids. CDR3 coding DNA: TGTGCCAGCAGCCCGACAGGGGGCAGGGACGAGCAGTACTTC. Amino acids: CASSPTGGRDEQYF. Complete variable domain (other parts from reference TRBV7-3 and TRBJ2-7): GAGVSQTPSNKVTEKGKYVELRCDPISGHTALYWYRQSLGQGPEFLIYFQGTGAADDSGLPNDRFFAVRPEGSVSTLKIQRTERGDSAVYLCASSPTGGRDEQYFGPGTRLTVT.

CDR3 loop: CASSLPLHSRNTEAFF. In DNA, the CDR3 is TGCGCCAGCAGCTTGCCCCTTCATTCACGGAACACTGAAGCTTTCTTT. This sequence joins TRBV5-1 and TRBJ1-1; D gene uncertain. Germline V gene sequence: CDR1 SGHRS, CDR2 YFSETQ. The CDR3 length is 16 residues. The V and J ends lost 1 base and 1 base respectively, with 14 bases between them.

The chain employs TRBV5-1 and TRBJ2-2; 10 bases agree with TRBD1. J gave up 5 bases and V 4 bases, and 2 bases lay outside the gene matches. CDR3 length equals 14 residues. CDR1 and CDR2 from the germline V gene are SGHRS and YFSETQ. CDR3 region: CASSTGQGTGELFF. DNA of the CDR3: TGCGCCAGCAGCACGGGACAGGGGACCGGGGAGCTGTTTTTT. Drawing the rest from reference TRBV5-1 and TRBJ2-2, the complete variable domain is KAGVTQTPRYLIKTRGQQVTLSCSPISGHRSVSWYQQTPGQGLQFLFEYFSETQRNKGNFPGRFSGRQFSNSRSEMNVSTLELGDSALYLCASSTGQGTGELFFGEGSRLTVL.

The rearrangement links TRBV7-9 to TRBJ2-3, with a weak D call TRBD2 (6 bases). Germline loops: CDR1 SEHNR, CDR2 FQNEAQ (reference sequence). V dropped 5 bases and J dropped 6 bases, with 9 bases sitting between them. This CDR3 spans 12 amino acids. The CDR3 sequence: CASSPSADTQYF. In DNA form, the CDR3 reads TGTGCCAGCAGCCCTAGCGCTGATACGCAGTATTTT.

The rearrangement joins TRBV4-2 to TRBJ2-5, with D possibly matching TRBD2 (5 bases). This CDR3 region has 13 residues. Germline CDR1 LGHNA, CDR2 YNFKEQ. V was clipped by 3 bases and J by 11 bases, with 16 bases between them. The CDR3 DNA reads TGTGCCAGCAGCCAGAACCCTGGGAGAGAGCAGTACTTC. Its translation: CASSQNPGREQYF.

The chain recombines TRBV11-2 with TRBJ2-7, with 7 nucleotides matching TRBD2. CDR1 is SGHAT and CDR2 is FQNNGV in the germline V gene. The V and J ends lost 3 bases and 6 bases, in that order; junction bases with no gene match: 5. The CDR3 length is 13 residues. CDR3 residues: CASSLAGVTEQYF. The DNA for the CDR3 is TGTGCCAGCAGCTTGGCGGGGGTAACCGAGCAGTACTTC.